The T cell receptor beta chain described here comes from a study of cytomegalovirus exposure and HLA in healthy donors. Overall study findings and caveats: Available immune exposure information covered CMV serostatus only. Analysis was performed later, and it showed HLA-associated TCR beta chains to be more clonally expanded than equally common others.

Germline loops: CDR1 LGHNT, CDR2 FRNRAP. The CDR3 has 15 amino acids. V gave up 2 bases and J gave up 0 bases, with 5 bases separating them. PCR amplification relied on 60 Vbeta primers (plus 13 Jbeta primers). Data came from immunoSEQ multiplex PCR; TCRdb stores just in-frame clones and leaves some out. Of approximately 160,000 clones in the sample, approximately 73% were seen once. About this clone: Its specificity is unknown.

The chain couples TRBV12-5 to TRBJ2-6; D may be TRBD1 (5 bases). The sequencing input was PBMCs. The TCR comes from a man aged 50 to 60 in good health and CMV-seronegative. In DNA form, the CDR3 reads TGTGCTAGTGGTTTGAGGGGCTCTGGGGCCAACGTCCTGACTTTC. It is translated as CASGLRGSGANVLTF.